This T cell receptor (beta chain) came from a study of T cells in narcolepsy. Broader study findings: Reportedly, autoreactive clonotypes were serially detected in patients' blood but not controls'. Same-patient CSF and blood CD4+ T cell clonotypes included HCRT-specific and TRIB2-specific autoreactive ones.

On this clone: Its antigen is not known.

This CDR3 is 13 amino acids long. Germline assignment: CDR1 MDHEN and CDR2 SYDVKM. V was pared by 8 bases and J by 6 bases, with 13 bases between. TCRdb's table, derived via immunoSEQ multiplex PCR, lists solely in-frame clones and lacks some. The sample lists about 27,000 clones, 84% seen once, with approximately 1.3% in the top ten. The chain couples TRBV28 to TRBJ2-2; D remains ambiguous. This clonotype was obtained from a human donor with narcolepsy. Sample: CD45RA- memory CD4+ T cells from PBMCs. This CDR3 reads CASLGVNAGELFF. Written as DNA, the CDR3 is TGTGCCAGCTTGGGCGTAAATGCCGGGGAGCTGTTTTTT.